This is a list of T cell receptor beta chains from one sample in a study of PD-1 blockade in classical Hodgkin lymphoma. This table comes from immunoSEQ multiplex PCR, and its TCRdb copy is limited to in-frame clones, with some not included. The repertoire holds 19,000 or so clones, with more than 80% as singletons. Sequencing was performed on peripheral blood mononuclear cells (PBMCs), taken before the fourth cycle of nivolumab. These receptor sequences come from a human donor with classical Hodgkin lymphoma. Each CDR3 is given with its conserved first and last residue. D genes are given only for firm matches. Part of the rows lack a size; the others show once, few, many or a class for expanded clones.

j_call d_call clone_size v_call cdr3_aa cdr3_nt
TRBJ1-5 . once TRBV29-1 CSVAGRNQPQHF TGCAGCGTGGCAGGGAGAAATCAGCCCCAGCATTTT
TRBJ2-1 . . TRBV6-1 CASSERERVF TGTGCCAGCAGTGAAAGGGAAAGGGTCTTC
TRBJ2-3 . . TRBV7-3 CASSLTEGAWVTDTQYF TGTGCCAGCAGCTTAACGGAGGGGGCGTGGGTAACAGATACGCAGTATTTT
TRBJ1-4 TRBD1 . TRBV6-1 CASTGTGLNEKLFF TGTGCCAGCACCGGGACAGGGCTTAATGAAAAACTGTTTTTT
TRBJ2-2 . . TRBV19 CASSIDLIGRRLYTGELFF TGTGCCAGTAGTATAGATCTCATTGGCAGGAGACTATACACCGGGGAGCTGTTTTTT
TRBJ2-3 TRBD1 . TRBV7-9 CASSLGDRGSTDTQYF TGTGCCAGCAGCTTAGGAGACAGGGGTAGCACAGATACGCAGTATTTT
TRBJ2-7 TRBD2 . TRBV7-2 CASSSTSGGSEQYF TGTGCCAGCAGCTCGACTAGCGGGGGGTCCGAGCAGTACTTC
TRBJ2-7 . . TRBV10-3 CAISPSQGEQYF TGTGCCATCAGCCCCTCACAAGGCGAGCAGTACTTC
TRBJ2-5 TRBD1 . TRBV11-1 CASSKQGARQETQYF TGTGCCAGCAGCAAACAGGGGGCGAGACAAGAGACCCAGTACTTC
TRBJ2-2 . . TRBV28 CASTPWLTGELFF TGTGCCAGCACCCCGTGGCTCACCGGGGAGCTGTTTTTT
TRBJ2-7 TRBD1 . TRBV7-9 CASSLGVRQGQYF TGTGCCAGCAGCTTAGGGGTGCGACAGGGGCAGTACTTC
TRBJ2-2 . once TRBV4-1 CASSQHRGPGTRWSGELFF TGCGCCAGCAGCCAACACAGGGGGCCCGGGACTAGATGGAGCGGGGAGCTGTTTTTT
TRBJ2-3 . . TRBV10-3 CAISERASTDTQYF TGTGCCATCAGCGAGCGTGCTAGCACAGATACGCAGTATTTT